The 20 T cell receptor beta chains below all came from one sample that was sequenced in a study of shared clonotypes between healthy human individuals. Terminally differentiated effector memory CD45RA+ cells were excluded by CCR7 positive selection of CD45RO-negative cells. Only in-frame clones appear in the TCRdb table, and some are missing; sequencing was by immunoSEQ multiplex PCR. The sample contains about 2 million clones, less than 95% of which appear only once. The sample consisted of naive CD8+ T cells sorted from blood. These receptors all come from a young man in good health.

The chain joins TRBV15 to TRBJ1-1; unclear D gene. Germline V gene sequence: CDR1 LNHNV, CDR2 YYDKDF (reference sequence). V was shortened by 2 bases and J by 0 bases, with 7 bases between the two germline ends. The CDR3 is made up of 14 amino acids. This CDR3 reads CATSRNNMNTEAFF. CDR3 bases: TGTGCCACCAGCAGAAATAATATGAACACTGAAGCTTTCTTT.

In its sample, this clone was seen once. The chain couples TRBV25-1 to TRBJ2-1; D is uncertain. Between the trimmed V and J ends, which lost 3 bases and 5 bases, there was a span of 5 bases. The length of the CDR3 is 12 residues. Looked up from germline, CDR1 is MGHDK and CDR2 is SYGVNS. CDR3 loop: CASSDRNNEQFF. For the CDR3, the DNA is TGTGCCAGCAGTGATAGGAACAATGAGCAGTTCTTC.

The chain joins TRBV10-3 to TRBJ1-6; no reliable D call. The CDR3 consists of 12 residues. CDR1 is ENHRY, CDR2 SYGVKD, per germline. Trimming pared 2 bases from V and 8 bases from J, leaving 4 bases between. As DNA, the CDR3 is TGTGCCATCAGTGAGGTGTATTCACCCCTCCACTTT. Translated: CAISEVYSPLHF.

The chain recombines TRBV11-2 with TRBJ2-3; 9 bases match TRBD2. CDR3 length equals 16 residues. Germline-derived CDR1 and CDR2 are SGHAT and FQNNGV. V lost 5 bases, J lost 4 bases, and 10 bases stayed unmatched. CDR3 region: CASSPPGGRASDTQYF. The CDR3 nucleotides are TGTGCCAGCAGCCCCCCGGGCGGGAGGGCCTCAGATACGCAGTATTTT.

The V gene is TRBV21-1, the J gene TRBJ2-7; TRBD1 reflects the table's D call only, with no check against the DNA. TRBV21-1 is a pseudogene locus. This CDR3 region has 13 residues. The CDR3: CASSAGTKYEQYF. For the CDR3, the DNA is TGTGCCAGCAGCGCTGGGACAAAATACGAGCAGTACTTC.

The rearrangement uses TRBV2 and TRBJ2-1; TRBD1 might be the D (6 bases). CDR3 length equals 12 residues. Germline V gene sequence: CDR1 SNHLY, CDR2 FYNNEI. Trimming removed 8 bases at V and 7 bases at J, with 12 bases between. The CDR3 reads CASEQGWNEQFF. The CDR3 DNA follows: TGTGCCAGCGAACAGGGTTGGAATGAGCAGTTCTTC.

This chain joins TRBV9 and TRBJ2-1; 7 bases align to TRBD1. Germline V gene sequence: CDR1 SGDLS, CDR2 YYNGEE. With 0 bases clipped from V and 10 bases from J, the junction kept 10 bases outside the gene matches. The CDR3 is 15 residues long. The CDR3 sequence is CASSVEGTDLWEQFF. The CDR3 bases are TGTGCCAGCAGCGTAGAAGGGACAGATCTCTGGGAGCAGTTCTTC.

The V call is TRBV4-3, the J call TRBJ2-1, with 10 bases identical to TRBD2. The J segment lost 2 bases and the V segment lost 0 bases, leaving 10 bases of the junction unmatched. The germline V gene has CDR1 LGHNA and CDR2 YSLEER. The CDR3 contains 19 residues. Written as DNA, the CDR3 is TGCGCCAGCAGCCAAGAAGGGCTAGCGGGAGAAGGCGCCTACAATGAGCAGTTCTTC. Translated, it gives CASSQEGLAGEGAYNEQFF.

This clone appeared a single time. This chain connects TRBV13 to TRBJ2-7; 10 positions agree with TRBD1. Germline CDR1 is PRHDT and CDR2 is FYEKMQ (reference sequence). This CDR3 is 16 amino acids long. The V segment lost 5 bases and the J segment 5 bases; nucleotides outside the gene matches: 12. The CDR3 DNA follows: TGTGCCAGCAGCCCCACCGGGACAGGGGAACTACACGAGCAGTACTTC. It encodes CASSPTGTGELHEQYF.

The chain is built from TRBV5-6 and TRBJ2-1, with TRBD2 matching 7 bases. Trimming removed 3 bases from V and 6 bases from J; junction bases left unmatched: 3. Per germline, CDR1 SGHDT and CDR2 YYEEEE. This CDR3 is built from 13 residues. For the CDR3, the DNA is TGTGCCAGCAGCTCGTGGGGGGGCAATGAGCAGTTCTTC. Its protein is CASSSWGGNEQFF. Together with reference TRBV5-6 and TRBJ2-1, the CDR3 gives the full variable domain: DAGVTQSPTHLIKTRGQQVTLRCSPKSGHDTVSWYQQALGQGPQFIFQYYEEEERQRGNFPDRFSGHQFPNYSSELNVNALLLGDSALYLCASSSWGGNEQFFGPGTRLTVL.

The chain joins TRBV18 to TRBJ2-3; D may be TRBD1 (5 bases). V shed 5 bases and J shed 0 bases, with 15 bases lying between them. This CDR3 comprises 16 residues. Germline lookup yields CDR1 KGHSH and CDR2 LQKENI. CDR3 in DNA: TGTGCCAGCTCAGGACCGACAGATATTAGCACAGATACGCAGTATTTT. Its translation: CASSGPTDISTDTQYF.

This clone was seen just once. The chain is built from TRBV6-4 and TRBJ1-2; 9 bases agree with TRBD1. Trimming took 6 bases from V and 8 from J; bases not matched to a gene: 7. There are 13 residues in the CDR3. Germline CDR1 MRHNA, CDR2 SNTAGT. This CDR3 reads CASRGGQGQGYTF. The DNA of the CDR3 is TGTGCCAGCAGGGGGGGACAGGGACAAGGCTACACCTTC.

The chain recombines TRBV30 with TRBJ1-1, with D uncertain. With 2 bases removed from V and 1 base from J, the gap between germline ends came to 17 bases. The length of the CDR3 is 16 residues. Germline V gene lookup returns CDR1 GTSNPN and CDR2 SVGIG (reference sequence). The CDR3 here is CAWSYSPGGRNTEAFF. CDR3 sequence (DNA): TGTGCCTGGAGTTATAGTCCGGGCGGGAGGAACACTGAAGCTTTCTTT.

The chain carries TRBV13 and TRBJ2-1; no clear D gene. V lost 2 bases and J 2 bases, leaving 16 bases between the germline ends. The CDR3 extends over 17 amino acids. Looked up from germline, CDR1 is PRHDT and CDR2 is FYEKMQ (reference sequence). CDR3 bases: TGTGCCAGCAGCTTACAGTTAAGGTCCGCCACCTACAATGAGCAGTTCTTC. Encoded protein: CASSLQLRSATYNEQFF.

The gene calls are TRBV7-3 and TRBJ2-2; no clear D. The germline V and J ends were trimmed by 5 bases and 6 bases, with 13 bases remaining between them. The germline CDR1 and CDR2 sequences are SGHTA and FQGTGA. CDR3 size: 14 residues. CDR3 loop: CASSPPSGAGELFF. CDR3 DNA: TGTGCCAGCAGCCCACCTAGTGGGGCCGGGGAGCTGTTTTTT.

The rearrangement uses TRBV10-1 and TRBJ1-1, with TRBD1 matching 8 bases. CDR1 is WNHNN, CDR2 SYGVQD, per germline (reference sequence). V shed 3 bases and J 7 bases; nucleotides not matched to a gene: 4. The CDR3 covers 13 residues. CDR3 protein: CASSEGRGLEAFF. The CDR3 bases are TGCGCCAGCAGTGAAGGCAGGGGGCTTGAAGCTTTCTTT.

The chain joins TRBV18 to TRBJ2-7, with a tentative D call TRBD2 (6 bases). Trimming removed 3 bases at V and 6 bases at J, with 12 bases between. CDR3 size: 13 residues. CDR1 and CDR2 (germline): KGHSH, LQKENI. CDR3 in DNA: TGTGCCAGCTCACCCGTGATCGGGAGCGAGCAGTACTTC. Its translation: CASSPVIGSEQYF.

Comment on this clone: A read error may account for a junction end that differs from germline. V usage is TRBV5-6 and J usage is TRBJ2-7; 10 nucleotides line up with TRBD1. Germline CDR1 SGHDT, CDR2 YYEEEE. This CDR3 spans 15 amino acids. CDR3 in DNA: TGTGCCAGCAGCTTCATGACAGGGGGCTCCCACGAGCAGTACTTC. The encoded protein is CASSFMTGGSHEQYF.

The rearrangement links TRBV9 to TRBJ2-3; 7 bases match TRBD2. The V and J ends lost 4 bases and 4 bases, in that order; junction bases with no gene match: 9. CDR3 size: 15 residues. Germline values: CDR1 SGDLS, CDR2 YYNGEE. For the CDR3, the DNA is TGTGCCAGCAGCCGCTCGGGAGGCGGCGCAGATACGCAGTATTTT. It codes for CASSRSGGGADTQYF.

The chain recombines TRBV6-1 with TRBJ2-1; 7 positions match TRBD2. The length of the CDR3 is 13 residues. CDR1 MNHNS and CDR2 SASEGT come from the germline V gene. Trimming at V came to 4 bases and at J to 9 bases, leaving 6 bases not matched to a gene. CDR3 nucleotides: TGTGCCAGCAGTGCTGGGCGGGGGAGTGAGCAGTTCTTC. It yields the protein CASSAGRGSEQFF.